The entry that follows covers one T cell receptor beta chain sequence. What it binds is unknown. The sample originates from a study of cytomegalovirus exposure and HLA in healthy donors. In the study overall: Among about 400 genotyped donors, around 80% fell in the Caucasian-associated ancestry cluster. Notes on the study in general: Common viral pathogens seemed to be connected with several of the most significant clusters, according to a later analysis.

The V and J ends lost 2 bases and 6 bases, in that order; junction bases with no gene match: 5. The CDR3 spans 16 residues. Germline V gene data show CDR1 as SGHAT and CDR2 as FQDESV (reference sequence). As for the donors, each was a healthy bone marrow donor. The study ran its PCR with 60 Vbeta and 13 Jbeta primers. Original methodology: Counted up in a later analysis, unique TCR beta chains came to approximately 77 million, with around 9.9 million shared. Only in-frame clones appear in the TCRdb table, and some are missing; sequencing was by immunoSEQ multiplex PCR. V, J and clone size derive from that table, while D and trimming were established from the DNA sequence. The sample lists about 64,000 clones; roughly 85% were seen once.

This receptor was obtained from a female donor in good health and CMV-seronegative. The chain uses TRBV11-1 and TRBJ2-1; 12 nucleotides match TRBD2. The source material was PBMCs. The CDR3 region has the DNA TGTGCCAGCAGCTTAAGGCTAGCGGGAGGGGGCAATGAGCAGTTCTTC. Its protein is CASSLRLAGGGNEQFF.